The rows below give T cell receptor beta chains drawn from one sample of a study of shared clonotypes between healthy human individuals. Libraries were prepared by immunoSEQ multiplex PCR; TCRdb keeps only in-frame clonotypes and omits some of them. The profile shows over a million clones, about 75% of them singletons. Specimen: memory CD4+ T cells sorted from blood. These receptors were obtained from a man between 18 and 35 years old in good health. Both conserved end residues are part of each CDR3. A D gene is named only where the DNA matches it firmly. Expanded clones get a size class; other rows say once, few or many, or leave the size out.

d_gene,j_gene,abundance,v_gene,CDR3aa,CDR3nt
TRBD2,TRBJ2-7,-,TRBV6-5,CASSLPQAGGVYEQYF,TGTGCCAGCAGTTTACCCCAAGCGGGGGGGGTTTACGAGCAGTACTTC
-,TRBJ1-4,-,TRBV28,CASSSGGKGEKLFF,TGTGCCAGCAGTTCTGGGGGGAAGGGTGAAAAACTGTTTTTT
TRBD2,TRBJ2-5,-,TRBV9,CASSRGLDWSQETQYF,TGTGCCAGCAGCAGAGGACTAGATTGGAGTCAAGAGACCCAGTACTTC
-,TRBJ1-6,once,TRBV30,CAWSGVGNSPLHF,TGTGCCTGGAGCGGGGTTGGCAATTCACCCCTCCACTTT
-,TRBJ2-7,-,TRBV5-4,CASSLEGARRDEQYF,TGTGCCAGCAGCTTGGAAGGGGCGCGTAGGGACGAGCAGTACTTC
-,TRBJ2-2,-,TRBV7-9,CASSFRTDGELFF,TGTGCCAGCAGCTTTCGGACCGACGGGGAGCTGTTTTTT
-,TRBJ1-3,-,TRBV19,CGTSSTGNTIYF,TGTGGAACCAGTAGTACTGGAAACACCATATATTTT
-,TRBJ1-5,-,TRBV2,CASSGTANSNQPQHF,TGTGCCAGCAGTGGGACAGCGAATAGCAATCAGCCCCAGCATTTT
TRBD1,TRBJ1-3,-,TRBV5-6,CASSPDRGASGNTIYF,TGTGCCAGCAGCCCTGACAGGGGGGCCTCTGGAAACACCATATATTTT
-,TRBJ2-7,-,TRBV5-6,CASKNNYEQYF,TGTGCCAGCAAGAATAACTACGAGCAGTACTTC
-,TRBJ2-2,-,TRBV10-1,CASSAGSNTGELFF,TGCGCCAGCAGTGCTGGGTCAAACACCGGGGAGCTGTTTTTT
-,TRBJ2-7,-,TRBV5-5,CASSLVPLGEQYF,TGTGCCAGCAGCTTGGTGCCCCTGGGGGAGCAGTACTTC
-,TRBJ1-5,-,TRBV2,CASSAGNSNQPQHF,TGTGCCAGCAGTGCTGGGAATAGCAATCAGCCCCAGCATTTT
TRBD2,TRBJ2-7,few,TRBV5-8,CASSQTAAGGLAYEQYF,TGTGCCAGCAGCCAAACAGCCGCGGGGGGACTGGCCTACGAGCAGTACTTC
-,TRBJ2-6,-,TRBV5-1,CASSAGGGANVLTF,TGCGCCAGCAGTGCGGGTGGTGGGGCCAACGTCCTGACTTTC
-,TRBJ2-2,-,TRBV6-5,CATQGWTGELFF,TGTGCCACCCAAGGTTGGACCGGGGAGCTGTTTTTT
TRBD1,TRBJ2-3,few,TRBV11-2,CASSLRTGPDTQYF,TGTGCCAGCAGCCTCCGGACAGGCCCTGATACGCAGTATTTT
-,TRBJ1-6,-,TRBV7-3,CASSIMMNSPLHF,TGTGCCAGCAGCATAATGATGAATTCACCCCTCCACTTT
TRBD1,TRBJ2-2,-,TRBV27,CASTSSGTGSTGELFF,TGTGCCAGCACCTCTTCGGGGACAGGTTCCACCGGGGAGCTGTTTTTT
-,TRBJ1-4,few,TRBV5-1,CASTRTGDNEKLFF,TGCGCCAGCACCCGGACCGGAGATAATGAAAAACTGTTTTTT
TRBD2,TRBJ2-1,once,TRBV19,CASSRREGLFNEQFF,TGTGCCAGTAGTAGGCGGGAGGGATTATTTAATGAGCAGTTCTTC
-,TRBJ2-7,-,TRBV10-1,CASSEAGTSSYEQYF,TGCGCCAGCAGTGAGGCCGGGACAAGCTCCTACGAGCAGTACTTC
-,TRBJ2-7,-,TRBV2,CASSRQGGYEQYF,TGTGCCAGCAGTCGACAGGGAGGATACGAGCAGTACTTC
-,TRBJ1-3,-,TRBV7-8,CASSLRTASGNTIYF,TGTGCCAGCAGCCTGCGGACAGCTTCTGGAAACACCATATATTTT
-,TRBJ2-3,-,TRBV11-3,CASIETDTDTQYF,TGTGCCAGCATCGAGACAGACACAGATACGCAGTATTTT
-,TRBJ2-3,-,TRBV29-1,CSAISIDTQYF,TGCAGCGCGATAAGTATAGATACGCAGTATTTT
-,TRBJ1-1,-,TRBV7-9,CASSPKTATEAFF,TGTGCCAGCAGCCCAAAGACAGCCACTGAAGCTTTCTTT
-,TRBJ1-1,-,TRBV7-2,CASSLVRSNTEAFF,TGTGCCAGCAGCTTAGTTCGTTCCAACACTGAAGCTTTCTTT
-,TRBJ1-4,-,TRBV30,CASRDFANEKLFF,TGTGCCTCGAGGGATTTTGCTAATGAAAAACTGTTTTTT
-,TRBJ2-3,-,TRBV7-3,CASSLSMGRDTQYF,TGTGCCAGCAGCTTAAGTATGGGGAGGGATACGCAGTATTTT
-,TRBJ2-2,-,TRBV7-2,CASRHGPGELFF,TGTGCCAGCAGACATGGGCCCGGGGAGCTGTTTTTT
-,TRBJ1-2,-,TRBV20-1,CSAHDNYGYTF,TGCAGTGCACATGATAACTATGGCTACACCTTC
-,TRBJ2-1,-,TRBV12-5,CASGATPSSYNEQFF,TGTGCTAGTGGCGCGACTCCTAGCTCCTACAATGAGCAGTTCTTC
TRBD2,TRBJ2-5,many,TRBV10-3,CAISETPGGRWQTQYF,TGTGCCATCAGTGAGACTCCCGGCGGGAGGTGGCAGACCCAGTACTTC
TRBD2,TRBJ2-4,-,TRBV5-4,CASSLRVGGAAKNIQYF,TGTGCCAGCAGCTTGAGGGTGGGAGGGGCGGCCAAAAACATTCAGTACTTC
TRBD1,TRBJ1-5,few,TRBV5-1,CASSPGTGASNQPQHF,TGCGCCAGCAGCCCCGGGACAGGGGCCAGCAATCAGCCCCAGCATTTT
-,TRBJ2-7,-,TRBV27,CASSLDDSTGQYF,TGTGCCAGCAGTTTAGATGACAGCACGGGGCAGTACTTC
-,TRBJ2-5,-,TRBV14,CASSYGGDQETQYF,TGTGCCAGCAGCTACGGGGGAGACCAAGAGACCCAGTACTTC
-,TRBJ2-7,-,TRBV27,CASHTLGSDEQYF,TGTGCCAGCCATACTTTGGGGAGCGACGAGCAGTACTTC
-,TRBJ2-7,-,TRBV7-2,CASSSPSGEQYF,TGTGCCAGCAGCTCACCCTCCGGCGAGCAGTACTTC
TRBD2,TRBJ2-3,-,TRBV7-2,CASSLGLAGGTSTDTQYF,TGTGCCAGCAGCTTAGGCCTAGCGGGAGGGACTAGCACAGATACGCAGTATTTT
-,TRBJ1-1,few,TRBV30,CAWSRGEGAFF,TGTGCCTGGAGCCGGGGGGAAGGAGCTTTCTTT
-,TRBJ2-1,-,TRBV28,CASRARGGVTDEQFF,TGTGCCAGCAGGGCCAGAGGAGGCGTAACGGATGAGCAGTTCTTC
TRBD2,TRBJ2-3,-,TRBV5-1,CASSMGLAGGPSTDTQYF,TGCGCCAGCAGCATGGGACTAGCGGGGGGCCCAAGCACAGATACGCAGTATTTT
TRBD1,TRBJ1-1,-,TRBV7-9,CASSFRPGTGGRTEAFF,TGTGCCAGCAGCTTCCGTCCCGGGACAGGGGGCCGAACTGAAGCTTTCTTT
-,TRBJ2-3,-,TRBV5-1,CASSLAGPLADTQYF,TGCGCCAGCAGCTTGGCCGGACCTTTGGCAGATACGCAGTATTTT
TRBD2,TRBJ2-2,-,TRBV4-2,CASSQDLTSGVTGELFF,TGTGCCAGCAGCCAAGACCTGACTAGCGGGGTCACCGGGGAGCTGTTTTTT
-,TRBJ1-5,-,TRBV10-2,CASSESLASRQPQHF,TGCGCCAGCAGTGAGTCGTTGGCCTCACGGCAGCCCCAGCATTTT
-,TRBJ2-1,-,TRBV15,CATSRGNEQFF,TGTGCCACCAGCAGGGGCAATGAGCAGTTCTTC
-,TRBJ1-3,-,TRBV5-4,CASSAPGPVSGNTIYF,TGTGCCAGCAGTGCCCCAGGGCCCGTGTCTGGAAACACCATATATTTT
-,TRBJ1-1,-,TRBV19,CASSIGQVGSAEAFF,TGTGCCAGTAGTATAGGGCAGGTAGGATCCGCTGAAGCTTTCTTT
TRBD1,TRBJ2-7,-,TRBV19,CASNLGTGGIDEQYF,TGTGCCAGTAACCTCGGGACAGGGGGAATTGACGAGCAGTACTTC
-,TRBJ2-2,-,TRBV7-2,CASSPGITGELFF,TGTGCCAGCAGCCCGGGGATCACCGGGGAGCTGTTTTTT